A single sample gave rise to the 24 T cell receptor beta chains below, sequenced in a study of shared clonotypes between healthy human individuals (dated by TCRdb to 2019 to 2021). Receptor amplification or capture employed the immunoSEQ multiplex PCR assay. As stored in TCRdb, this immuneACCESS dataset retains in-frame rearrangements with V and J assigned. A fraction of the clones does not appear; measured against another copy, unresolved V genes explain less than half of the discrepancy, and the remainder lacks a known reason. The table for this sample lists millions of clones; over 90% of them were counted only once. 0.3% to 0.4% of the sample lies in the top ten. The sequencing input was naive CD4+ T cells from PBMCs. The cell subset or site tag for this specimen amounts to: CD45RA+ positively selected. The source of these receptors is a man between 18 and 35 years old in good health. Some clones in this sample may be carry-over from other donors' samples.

The CDR3 reads CASSTQDRPLGYGYTF. Written as DNA, the CDR3 is TGTGCCAGCAGCACCCAGGACCGTCCCCTTGGCTATGGCTACACCTTC. The chain joins TRBV5-5 to TRBJ1-2; D gene uncertain. This CDR3 region has 16 residues. The germline V gene has CDR1 SGHKS and CDR2 YYEKEE (reference sequence). The V gene lost 4 bases and the J gene lost 4 bases, with 20 bases spanning the gap.

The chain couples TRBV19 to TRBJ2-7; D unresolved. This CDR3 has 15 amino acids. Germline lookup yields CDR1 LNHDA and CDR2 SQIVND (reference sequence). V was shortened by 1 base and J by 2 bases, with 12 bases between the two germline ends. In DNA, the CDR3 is TGTGCCAGTAGTATAGTGGGCGGCGAGACCTACGAGCAGTACTTC. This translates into CASSIVGGETYEQYF.

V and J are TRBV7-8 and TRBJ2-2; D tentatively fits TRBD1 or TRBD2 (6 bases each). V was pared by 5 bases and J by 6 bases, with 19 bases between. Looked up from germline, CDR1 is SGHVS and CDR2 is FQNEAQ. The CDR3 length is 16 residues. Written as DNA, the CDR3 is TGTGCCAGCAGCCTCCCGGGGATGGGGGGCTCCGGGGAGCTGTTTTTT. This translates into CASSLPGMGGSGELFF.

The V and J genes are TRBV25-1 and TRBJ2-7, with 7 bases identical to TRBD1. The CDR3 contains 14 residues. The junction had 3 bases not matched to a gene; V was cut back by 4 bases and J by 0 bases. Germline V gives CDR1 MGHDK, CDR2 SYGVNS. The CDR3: CASSGRTGSYEQYF. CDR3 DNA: TGTGCCAGCAGTGGCCGGACAGGCTCCTACGAGCAGTACTTC.

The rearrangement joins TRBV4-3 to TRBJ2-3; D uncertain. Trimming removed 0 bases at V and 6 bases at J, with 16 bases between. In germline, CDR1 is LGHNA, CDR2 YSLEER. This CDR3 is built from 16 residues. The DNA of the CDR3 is TGCGCCAGCAGCCAAGATTATTTGGGGATAAGGGATACGCAGTATTTT. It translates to CASSQDYLGIRDTQYF.

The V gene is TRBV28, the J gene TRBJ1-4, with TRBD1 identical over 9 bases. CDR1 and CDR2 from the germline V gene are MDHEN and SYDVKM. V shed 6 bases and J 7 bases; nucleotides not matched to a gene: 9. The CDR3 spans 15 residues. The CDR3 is CASSSSGTGREKLFF. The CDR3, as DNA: TGTGCCAGCAGCTCATCCGGGACAGGGCGTGAAAAACTGTTTTTT.

For the CDR3, the DNA is TGTGCCAGCAGCTTAAACCAAGGAGATACGCAGTATTTT. Translating it yields CASSLNQGDTQYF. The V gene is TRBV7-6, the J gene TRBJ2-3; D gene uncertain. The germline V gene encodes CDR1 SGHVS and CDR2 FNYEAQ. CDR3 size: 13 residues. The ends were cut back, 2 bases at V and 5 bases at J, with 8 bases in the middle.

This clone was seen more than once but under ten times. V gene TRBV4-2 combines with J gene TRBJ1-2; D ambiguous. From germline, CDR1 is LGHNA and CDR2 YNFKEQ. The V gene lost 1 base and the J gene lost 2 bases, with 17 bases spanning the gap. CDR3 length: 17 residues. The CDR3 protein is CASSQGAGYDPNYGYTF. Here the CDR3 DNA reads TGTGCCAGCAGCCAAGGGGCGGGCTATGACCCCAACTATGGCTACACCTTC.

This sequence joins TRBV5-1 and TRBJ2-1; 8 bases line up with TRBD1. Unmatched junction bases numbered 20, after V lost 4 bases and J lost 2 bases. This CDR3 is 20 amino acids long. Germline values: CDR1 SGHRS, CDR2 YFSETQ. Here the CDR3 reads CASSHRDRSSRGPPYNEQFF. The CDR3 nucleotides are TGCGCCAGCAGCCATAGGGACAGGTCATCCCGTGGTCCCCCCTACAATGAGCAGTTCTTC.

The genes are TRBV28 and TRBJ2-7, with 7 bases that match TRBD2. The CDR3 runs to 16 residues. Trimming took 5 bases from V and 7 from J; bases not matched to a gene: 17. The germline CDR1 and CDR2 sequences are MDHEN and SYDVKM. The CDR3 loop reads CASSLSGLAVPKEQYF. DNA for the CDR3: TGTGCCAGCAGTCTCTCGGGGCTAGCGGTTCCAAAGGAGCAGTACTTC. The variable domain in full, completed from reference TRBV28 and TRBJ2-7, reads DVKVTQSSRYLVKRTGEKVFLECVQDMDHENMFWYRQDPGLGLRLIYFSYDVKMKEKGDIPEGYSVSREKKERFSLILESASTNQTSMYLCASSLSGLAVPKEQYFGPGTRLTVT.

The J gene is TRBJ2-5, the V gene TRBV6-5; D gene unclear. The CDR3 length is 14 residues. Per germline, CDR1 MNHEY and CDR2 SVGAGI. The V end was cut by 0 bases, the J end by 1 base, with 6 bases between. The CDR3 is CASSYSRPQETQYF. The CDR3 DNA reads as TGTGCCAGCAGTTACTCGCGGCCCCAAGAGACCCAGTACTTC.

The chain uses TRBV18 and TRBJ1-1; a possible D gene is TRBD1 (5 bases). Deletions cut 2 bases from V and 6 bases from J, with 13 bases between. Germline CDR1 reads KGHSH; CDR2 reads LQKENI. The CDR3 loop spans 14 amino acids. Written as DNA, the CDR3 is TGTGCCAGCTCACCAACGCACGGGGGAGCTGAAGCTTTCTTT. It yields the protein CASSPTHGGAEAFF.

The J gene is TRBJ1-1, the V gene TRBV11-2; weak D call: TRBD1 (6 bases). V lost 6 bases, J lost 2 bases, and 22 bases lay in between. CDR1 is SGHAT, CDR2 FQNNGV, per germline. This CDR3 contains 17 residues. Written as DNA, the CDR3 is TGTGCCAGCAGATCAAACCCAGGGGTCTCAGGCAACACTGAAGCTTTCTTT. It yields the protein CASRSNPGVSGNTEAFF.

The CDR3 sequence: CASSYEGTRSSPLHF. DNA for the CDR3: TGTGCCAGCAGTTACGAGGGGACAAGATCTTCACCCCTCCACTTT. This chain joins TRBV6-5 and TRBJ1-6, with D perhaps matching TRBD1 (6 bases). CDR3 length equals 15 residues. V shed 2 bases and J shed 9 bases, with 14 bases lying between them. CDR1 and CDR2 from the germline V gene are MNHEY and SVGAGI.

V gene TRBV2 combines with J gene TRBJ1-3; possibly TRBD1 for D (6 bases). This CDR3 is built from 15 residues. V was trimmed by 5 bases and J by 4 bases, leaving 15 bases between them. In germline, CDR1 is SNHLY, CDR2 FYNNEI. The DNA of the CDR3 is TGTGCCAGCAGTCAAGAGGGGGGTATAGGAAACACCATATATTTT. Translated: CASSQEGGIGNTIYF.

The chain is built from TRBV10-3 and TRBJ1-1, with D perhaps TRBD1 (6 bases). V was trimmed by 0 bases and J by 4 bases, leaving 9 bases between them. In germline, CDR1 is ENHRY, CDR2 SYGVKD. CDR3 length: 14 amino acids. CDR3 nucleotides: TGTGCCATCAGTGAGTCAGGGGGGATCACTGAAGCTTTCTTT. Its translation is CAISESGGITEAFF.

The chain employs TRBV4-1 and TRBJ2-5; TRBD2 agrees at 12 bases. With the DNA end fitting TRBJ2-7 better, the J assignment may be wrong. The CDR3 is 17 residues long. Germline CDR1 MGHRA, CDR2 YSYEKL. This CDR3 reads CASSQEPTSGSFHEQYF. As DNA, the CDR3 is TGCGCCAGCAGCCAAGAGCCGACTAGCGGGAGCTTCCACGAGCAGTACTTC.

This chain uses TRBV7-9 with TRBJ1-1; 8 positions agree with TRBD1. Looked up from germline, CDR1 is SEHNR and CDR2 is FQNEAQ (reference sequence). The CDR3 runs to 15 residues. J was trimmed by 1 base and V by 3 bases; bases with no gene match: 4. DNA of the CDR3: TGTGCCAGCAGCTTGACAGGGGCTAAGAACACTGAAGCTTTCTTT. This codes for CASSLTGAKNTEAFF.

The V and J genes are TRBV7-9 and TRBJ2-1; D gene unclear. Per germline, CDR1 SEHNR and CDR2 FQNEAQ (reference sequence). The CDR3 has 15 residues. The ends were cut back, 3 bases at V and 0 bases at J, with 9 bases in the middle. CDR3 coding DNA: TGTGCCAGCAGCTTCTTTATGGACTCCTACAATGAGCAGTTCTTC. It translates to CASSFFMDSYNEQFF.

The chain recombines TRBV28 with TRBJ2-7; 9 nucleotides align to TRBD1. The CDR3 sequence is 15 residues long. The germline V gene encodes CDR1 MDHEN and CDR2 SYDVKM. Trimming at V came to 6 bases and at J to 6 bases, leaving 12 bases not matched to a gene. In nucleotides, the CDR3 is TGTGCCAGCAGCTCCTCCGGGACAGGGTCAATCGAGCAGTACTTC. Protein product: CASSSSGTGSIEQYF.

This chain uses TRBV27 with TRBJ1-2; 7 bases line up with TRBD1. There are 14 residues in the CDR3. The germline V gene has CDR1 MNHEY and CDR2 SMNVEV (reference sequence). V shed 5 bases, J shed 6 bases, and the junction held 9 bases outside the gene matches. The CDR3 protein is CASSLNRDSHGYTF. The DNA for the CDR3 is TGTGCCAGCAGTCTGAACCGGGACAGCCATGGCTACACCTTC.

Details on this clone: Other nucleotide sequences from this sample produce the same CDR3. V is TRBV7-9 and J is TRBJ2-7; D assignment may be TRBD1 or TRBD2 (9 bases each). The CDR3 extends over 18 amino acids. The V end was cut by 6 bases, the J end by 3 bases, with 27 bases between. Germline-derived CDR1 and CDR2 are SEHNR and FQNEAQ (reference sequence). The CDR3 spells CASSRVGQGLAGLYEQYF. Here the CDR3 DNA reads TGTGCCAGCAGTCGGGTAGGACAGGGGCTAGCGGGACTCTACGAGCAGTACTTC.

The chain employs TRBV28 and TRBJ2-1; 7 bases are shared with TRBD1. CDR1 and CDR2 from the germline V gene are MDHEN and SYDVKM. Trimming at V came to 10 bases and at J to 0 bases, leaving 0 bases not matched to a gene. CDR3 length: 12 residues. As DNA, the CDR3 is TGTGCCACAGGGGGCTCCTACAATGAGCAGTTCTTC. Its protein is CATGGSYNEQFF.

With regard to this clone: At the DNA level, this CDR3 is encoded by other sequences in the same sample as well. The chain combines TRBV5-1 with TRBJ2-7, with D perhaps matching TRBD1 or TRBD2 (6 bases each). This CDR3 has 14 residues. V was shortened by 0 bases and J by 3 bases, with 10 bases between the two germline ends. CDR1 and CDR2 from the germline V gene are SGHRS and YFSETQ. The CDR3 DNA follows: TGCGCCAGCAGCTTGGAACAGGGACTCTACGAGCAGTACTTC. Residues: CASSLEQGLYEQYF.